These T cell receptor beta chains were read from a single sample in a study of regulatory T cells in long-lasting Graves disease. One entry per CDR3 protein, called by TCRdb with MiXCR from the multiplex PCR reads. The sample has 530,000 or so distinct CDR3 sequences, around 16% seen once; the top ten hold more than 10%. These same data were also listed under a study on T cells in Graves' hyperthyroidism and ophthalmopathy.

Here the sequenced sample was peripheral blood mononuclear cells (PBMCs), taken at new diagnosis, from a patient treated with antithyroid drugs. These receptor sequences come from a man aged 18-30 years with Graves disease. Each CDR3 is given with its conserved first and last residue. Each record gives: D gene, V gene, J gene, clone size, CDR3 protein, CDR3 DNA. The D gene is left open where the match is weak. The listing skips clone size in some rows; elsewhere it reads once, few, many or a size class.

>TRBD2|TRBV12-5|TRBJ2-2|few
CASVASGTNTGELFF
TGTGCTAGTGTCGCTAGCGGGACCAACACCGGGGAGCTGTTTTTT
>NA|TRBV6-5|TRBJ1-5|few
CASSYIPHNRHGTYYSNQPQHF
TGTGCCAGCAGTTACATCCCGCATAATAGACACGGAACCTACTATAGCAATCAGCCACAGCATTTT
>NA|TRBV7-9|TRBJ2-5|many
CASSWRQDPLETQYF
TGTGCCAGCAGCTGGCGACAGGACCCCCTGGAGACCCAGTACTTC
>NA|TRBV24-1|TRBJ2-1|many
CATSDPGPPYNEQFF
TGTGCCACCAGTGACCCGGGACCCCCCTACAATGAGCAGTTCTTC
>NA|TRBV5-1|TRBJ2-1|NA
CASRLSQLDQSLNEQFF
TGCGCCAGCAGGTTATCTCAGCTAGACCAATCCCTCAATGAGCAGTTCTTC
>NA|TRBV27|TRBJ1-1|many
CASSSDRLNTEAFF
TGTGCCAGCAGCTCGGACAGACTGAACACTGAAGCTTTCTTT
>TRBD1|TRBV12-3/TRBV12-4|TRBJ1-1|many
CASSTGGTNTEAFF
TGTGCCAGCAGTACAGGGGGAACAAACACTGAAGCTTTCTTT
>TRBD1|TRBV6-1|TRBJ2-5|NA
CASGGQGAGGETQYF
TGTGCCAGCGGGGGACAGGGGGCCGGGGGGGAGACCCAGTACTTC
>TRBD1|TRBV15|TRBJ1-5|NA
CATSSPETGTNQPQHF
TGTGCCACCAGCAGTCCCGAGACAGGGACCAATCAGCCCCAGCATTTT
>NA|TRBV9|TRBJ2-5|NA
CASSDSTGRETQYF
TGTGCCAGCAGCGATTCGACAGGGAGGGAGACCCAGTACTTC
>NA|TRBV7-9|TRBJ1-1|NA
CASSLSGANTEAFF
TGTGCCAGCAGCTTATCAGGGGCTAACACTGAAGCTTTCTTT
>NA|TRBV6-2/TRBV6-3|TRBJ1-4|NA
CASSYPGARDNEKLFF
TGTGCCAGCAGTTACCCGGGGGCTAGGGATAATGAAAAACTGTTTTTT
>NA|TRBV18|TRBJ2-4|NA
CASLSGATKNIQYF
TGTGCCAGCTTGAGCGGAGCCACCAAAAACATTCAGTACTTC
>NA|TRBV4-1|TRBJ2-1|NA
CASSQGRGSYNEQFF
TGCGCCAGCAGCCAGGGCAGGGGCTCCTACAATGAGCAGTTCTTC
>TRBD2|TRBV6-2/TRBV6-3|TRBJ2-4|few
CASSQTSGTNIQYF
TGTGCCAGCAGCCAGACTAGCGGGACGAACATTCAGTACTTC
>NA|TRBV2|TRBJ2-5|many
CASRIATSASETQYF
TGTGCCAGCAGGATCGCCACTAGTGCGTCAGAGACCCAGTACTTC
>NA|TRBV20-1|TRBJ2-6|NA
CSATRTGANVLTF
TGCAGTGCTACCAGGACTGGGGCCAACGTCCTGACTTTC
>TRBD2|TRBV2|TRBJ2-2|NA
CASSSGRATGELFF
TGTGCCAGCAGTAGCGGGAGGGCGACCGGGGAGCTGTTTTTT
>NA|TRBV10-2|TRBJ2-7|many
CASSELTSYEQYF
TGCGCCAGCAGTGAGCTGACTAGTTACGAGCAGTACTTC
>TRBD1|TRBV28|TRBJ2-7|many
CASTPGQSSYEQYF
TGTGCCAGCACTCCGGGACAGTCCTCCTACGAGCAGTACTTC
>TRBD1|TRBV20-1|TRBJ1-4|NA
CSAREGGQGNEKLFF
TGCAGTGCTAGAGAGGGGGGACAGGGGAATGAAAAACTGTTTTTT
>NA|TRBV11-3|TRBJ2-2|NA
CASSLDPGLARAGELFF
TGTGCCAGCAGCTTAGATCCAGGTCTGGCTAGGGCCGGGGAGCTGTTTTTT
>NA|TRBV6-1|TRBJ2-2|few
CASSEKSRVSGELFF
TGTGCCAGCAGTGAAAAATCCAGGGTATCCGGGGAGCTGTTTTTT
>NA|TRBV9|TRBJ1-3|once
CASSPYRERNTIYF
TGTGCCAGCAGCCCATACAGGGAGAGAAACACCATATATTTT
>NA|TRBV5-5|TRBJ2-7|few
CASSSIRDIPYEQYF
TGTGCCAGCAGCTCTATCCGGGACATCCCCTACGAGCAGTACTTC
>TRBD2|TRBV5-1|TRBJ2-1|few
CASKKTSGSNNKQFF
TGCGCCAGCAAAAAGACTAGCGGTTCTAACAATAAGCAGTTCTTC
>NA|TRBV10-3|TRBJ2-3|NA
CAISETGRYADTQYF
TGTGCCATCAGTGAGACGGGGAGGTATGCGGATACGCAGTATTTT
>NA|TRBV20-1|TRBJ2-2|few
CSASSRLNTGELFF
TGCAGTGCCTCCTCACGACTGAACACCGGGGAGCTGTTTTTT
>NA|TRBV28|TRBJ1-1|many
CASRGTEAFF
TGTGCCAGCAGGGGCACTGAAGCTTTCTTT
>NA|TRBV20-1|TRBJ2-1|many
CSARGDGSAYNEQFF
TGCAGTGCTAGAGGAGACGGGAGCGCCTACAATGAGCAGTTCTTC
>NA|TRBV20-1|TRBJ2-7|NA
CSARLYEQYF
TGCAGTGCTAGACTCTACGAGCAGTACTTC
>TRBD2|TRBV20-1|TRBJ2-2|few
CSARDREGLSGELFF
TGCAGTGCTAGAGATAGGGAGGGTTTGTCCGGGGAGCTGTTTTTT
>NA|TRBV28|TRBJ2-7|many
CASSPPGTLYEQYF
TGTGCCAGCAGTCCCCCCGGGACCCTCTACGAGCAGTACTTC
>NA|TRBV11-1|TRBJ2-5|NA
CASGPVEKAETQYF
TGTGCCAGCGGGCCCGTCGAAAAGGCGGAGACCCAGTACTTC
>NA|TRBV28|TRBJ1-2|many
CASTPPGTIYNYGYTF
TGTGCCAGCACCCCGCCAGGGACCATTTATAACTATGGCTACACCTTC
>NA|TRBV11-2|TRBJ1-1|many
CASSRFVGAGSEAFF
TGTGCCAGCAGCCGTTTTGTAGGGGCTGGATCTGAAGCTTTCTTT
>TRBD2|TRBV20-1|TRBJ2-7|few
CSARDFRLAGAHEQYF
TGCAGTGCTAGAGATTTTAGGCTAGCGGGAGCACACGAGCAGTACTTC
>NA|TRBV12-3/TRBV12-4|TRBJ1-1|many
CASTYTRNTEAFF
TGTGCCAGCACCTACACGAGGAACACTGAAGCTTTCTTT
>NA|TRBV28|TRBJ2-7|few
CASSLEVSGAREQYF
TGTGCCAGCAGTTTAGAAGTCTCAGGCGCGAGAGAGCAGTACTTC
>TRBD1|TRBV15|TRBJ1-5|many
CATSRHDREDQPQHF
TGTGCCACCAGCCGACATGACAGGGAGGATCAGCCCCAGCATTTT
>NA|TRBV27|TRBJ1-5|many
CASSEGGEGQPQHF
TGTGCCAGCTCAGAAGGGGGTGAGGGTCAGCCCCAGCATTTT
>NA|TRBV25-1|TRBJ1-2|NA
CASSPQGSPGYTF
TGTGCCAGCAGTCCCCAGGGCAGCCCCGGCTACACCTTC
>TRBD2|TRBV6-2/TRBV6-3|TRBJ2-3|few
CASRGRLAGGWNTDTQYF
TGTGCCAGCAGAGGAAGACTAGCGGGAGGTTGGAACACAGATACGCAGTATTTT
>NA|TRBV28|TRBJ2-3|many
CATLRAVTDTQYF
TGTGCCACCCTCCGGGCGGTCACAGATACGCAGTATTTT
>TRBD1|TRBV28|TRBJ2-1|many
CASSPPFWGIGQGQDNEQFF
TGTGCCAGCAGTCCCCCATTCTGGGGAATAGGACAGGGGCAAGACAATGAGCAGTTCTTC
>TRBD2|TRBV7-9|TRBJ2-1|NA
CASSLLREADNEQFF
TGTGCCAGCAGCCTCCTCCGGGAGGCAGACAATGAGCAGTTCTTC
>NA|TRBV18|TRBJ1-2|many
CASSPPWGTYGYTF
TGTGCCAGCTCACCACCGTGGGGGACCTATGGCTACACCTTC
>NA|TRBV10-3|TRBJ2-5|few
CAISPPGRETQYF
TGTGCCATCAGCCCGCCAGGGAGAGAGACCCAGTACTTC
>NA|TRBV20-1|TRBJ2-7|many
CSAPVWRAGAYEQYF
TGCAGTGCCCCCGTTTGGAGGGCCGGTGCTTACGAGCAGTACTTC
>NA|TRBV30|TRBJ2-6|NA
CAWTAQSVGVLTF
TGTGCCTGGACGGCCCAATCTGTCGGCGTCCTGACTTTC
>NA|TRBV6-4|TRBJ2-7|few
CASSYTTQGPLSYEQYF
TGTGCCAGCAGTTACACCACTCAGGGACCCCTCTCCTACGAGCAGTACTTC
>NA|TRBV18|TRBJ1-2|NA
CASSLGTATYGYTF
TGTGCCAGCTCCCTCGGGACTGCCACCTATGGCTACACCTTC
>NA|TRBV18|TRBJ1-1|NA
CASFPGGGGTEAFF
TGTGCCAGCTTCCCTGGCGGAGGGGGCACTGAAGCTTTCTTT
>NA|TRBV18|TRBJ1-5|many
CASSPTGMGNQPQHF
TGTGCCAGCTCACCCACTGGTATGGGCAATCAGCCCCAGCATTTT
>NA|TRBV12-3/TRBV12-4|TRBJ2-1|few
CASRYGGESYNEQFF
TGTGCCAGCAGGTATGGGGGTGAGTCCTACAATGAGCAGTTCTTC
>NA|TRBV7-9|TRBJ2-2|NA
CASSLAARMNTGELFF
TGTGCCAGCAGCTTAGCTGCACGTATGAACACCGGGGAGCTGTTTTTT
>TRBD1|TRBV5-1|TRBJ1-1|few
CASKDRGRLNTEAFF
TGCGCCAGCAAGGACAGGGGACGCCTAAACACTGAAGCTTTCTTT